The source of this T cell receptor beta chain is a study of neurological immune-mediated disorders. Notes on the study in general: While HTLV-1-associated myelopathy showed the greatest TCR clonal expansion, multiple sclerosis showed the least, falling below healthy controls.

This clonotype was recorded many times. The antigen remains unidentified. Trimming shortened V by 5 bases and J by 5 bases, and 15 bases separated the two germline ends. CDR3 size: 14 residues. Indicated time point: longitudinal time-point 2. It was by 5'RACE with 10-nucleotide random UMIs that the cDNA was made. TCRdb recomputed calls from the 5' RACE reads with MiXCR, one row per CDR3 protein. The sample includes roughly 34,000 distinct CDR3 sequences, about 12% of them seen just once. The sequence was collected from a middle-aged woman in good health. V gene TRBV12-3 or TRBV12-4 combines with J gene TRBJ1-2; D possibly corresponds to TRBD1 (6 bases). Sequenced: PBMCs. This CDR3 is CASSTPDSLYGYTF. DNA of the CDR3: TGTGCCAGCAGTACCCCGGACAGTCTGTATGGCTACACCTTC.